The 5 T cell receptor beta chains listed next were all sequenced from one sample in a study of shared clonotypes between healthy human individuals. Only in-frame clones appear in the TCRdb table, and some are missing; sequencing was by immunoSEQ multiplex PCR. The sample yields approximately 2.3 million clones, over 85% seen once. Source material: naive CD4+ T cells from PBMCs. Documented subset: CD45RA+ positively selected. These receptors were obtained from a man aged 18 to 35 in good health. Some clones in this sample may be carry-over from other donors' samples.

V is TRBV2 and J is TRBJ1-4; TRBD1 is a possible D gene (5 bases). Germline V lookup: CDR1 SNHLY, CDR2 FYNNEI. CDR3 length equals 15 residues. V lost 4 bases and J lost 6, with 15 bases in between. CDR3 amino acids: CASSVQGGFDEKLFF. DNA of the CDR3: TGTGCCAGCAGTGTCCAGGGAGGATTTGATGAAAAACTGTTTTTT.

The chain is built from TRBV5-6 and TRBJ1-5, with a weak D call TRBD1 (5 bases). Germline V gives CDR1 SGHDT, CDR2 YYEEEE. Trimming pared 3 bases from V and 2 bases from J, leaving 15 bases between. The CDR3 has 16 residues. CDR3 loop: CASSSGPPARNQPQHF. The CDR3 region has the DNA TGTGCCAGCAGCTCAGGGCCTCCAGCGCGCAATCAGCCCCAGCATTTT.

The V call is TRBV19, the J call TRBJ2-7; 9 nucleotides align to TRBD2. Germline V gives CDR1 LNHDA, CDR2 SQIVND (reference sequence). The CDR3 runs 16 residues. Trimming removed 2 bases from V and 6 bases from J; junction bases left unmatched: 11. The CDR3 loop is CASSIKGTSFRGEQYF. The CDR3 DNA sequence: TGTGCCAGTAGTATAAAAGGGACTAGCTTCCGCGGCGAGCAGTACTTC. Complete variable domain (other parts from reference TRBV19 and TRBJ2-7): DGGITQSPKYLFRKEGQNVTLSCEQNLNHDAMYWYRQDPGQGLRLIYYSQIVNDFQKGDIAEGYSVSREKKESFPLTVTSAQKNPTAFYLCASSIKGTSFRGEQYFGPGTRLTVT.

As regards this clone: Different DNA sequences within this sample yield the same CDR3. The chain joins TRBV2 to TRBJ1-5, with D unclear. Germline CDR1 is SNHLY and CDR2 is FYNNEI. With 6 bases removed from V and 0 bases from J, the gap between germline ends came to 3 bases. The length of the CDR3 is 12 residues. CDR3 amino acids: CASRDSNQPQHF. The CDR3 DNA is TGTGCCAGCAGGGATAGCAATCAGCCCCAGCATTTT. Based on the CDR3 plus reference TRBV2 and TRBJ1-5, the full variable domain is EPEVTQTPSHQVTQMGQEVILRCVPISNHLYFYWYRQILGQKVEFLVSFYNNEISEKSEIFDDQFSVERPDGSNFTLKIRSTKLEDSAMYFCASRDSNQPQHFGDGTRLSIL.

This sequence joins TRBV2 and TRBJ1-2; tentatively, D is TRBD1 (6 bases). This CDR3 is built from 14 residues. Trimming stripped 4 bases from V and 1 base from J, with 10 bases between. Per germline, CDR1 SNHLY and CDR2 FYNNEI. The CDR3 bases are TGTGCCAGCAGTGCGCTGGACAGTAACTATGGCTACACCTTC. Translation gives CASSALDSNYGYTF. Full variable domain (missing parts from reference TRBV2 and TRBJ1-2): EPEVTQTPSHQVTQMGQEVILRCVPISNHLYFYWYRQILGQKVEFLVSFYNNEISEKSEIFDDQFSVERPDGSNFTLKIRSTKLEDSAMYFCASSALDSNYGYTFGSGTRLTVV.